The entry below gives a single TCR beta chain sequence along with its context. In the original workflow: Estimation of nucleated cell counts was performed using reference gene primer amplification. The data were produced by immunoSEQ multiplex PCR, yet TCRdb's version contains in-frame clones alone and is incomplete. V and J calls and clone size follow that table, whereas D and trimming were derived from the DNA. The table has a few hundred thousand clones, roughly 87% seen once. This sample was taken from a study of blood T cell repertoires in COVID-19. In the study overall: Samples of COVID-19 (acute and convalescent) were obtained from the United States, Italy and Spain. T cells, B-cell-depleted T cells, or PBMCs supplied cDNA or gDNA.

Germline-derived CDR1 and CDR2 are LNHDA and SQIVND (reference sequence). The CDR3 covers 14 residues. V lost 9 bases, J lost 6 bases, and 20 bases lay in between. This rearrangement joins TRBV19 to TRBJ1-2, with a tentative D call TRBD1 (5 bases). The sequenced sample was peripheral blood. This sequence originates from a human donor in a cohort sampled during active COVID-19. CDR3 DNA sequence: TGTGCCAGCAGCCCGACAGTGATCCCCAATGGCTACACCTTC. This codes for CASSPTVIPNGYTF.